This record concerns one TCR beta chain sequence. Its target is unknown. This CDR3 contains 14 residues. Trimming cost V 4 bases and J 3 bases, with 12 bases left between them. Germline loops: CDR1 SGHAT, CDR2 FQNNGV. The sample comes from a study of T cells in localized non-small cell lung cancer. General observations from the study: There was an association of higher blood T cell density with longer overall survival. Adjacent lung exhibited a median of about 50 among the 100 most abundant tumor clones. The study found T cell clonality highest in uninvolved adjacent lung, above tumor.

Sequencing used immunoSEQ multiplex PCR; TCRdb keeps in-frame clones, though not all of them. The sample contains 35,000 to 40,000 clones, around nine tenths of which appear only once. Sample: peripheral blood, taken before any cancer treatment. The chain combines TRBV11-2 with TRBJ1-1, with a possible D match to TRBD1 (5 bases). The receptor comes from a female donor older than 55 with stage I lung adenocarcinoma. CDR3 residues: CASSSLKGYTEAFF. The CDR3 DNA follows: TGTGCCAGCAGCTCCCTTAAGGGGTACACTGAAGCTTTCTTT.